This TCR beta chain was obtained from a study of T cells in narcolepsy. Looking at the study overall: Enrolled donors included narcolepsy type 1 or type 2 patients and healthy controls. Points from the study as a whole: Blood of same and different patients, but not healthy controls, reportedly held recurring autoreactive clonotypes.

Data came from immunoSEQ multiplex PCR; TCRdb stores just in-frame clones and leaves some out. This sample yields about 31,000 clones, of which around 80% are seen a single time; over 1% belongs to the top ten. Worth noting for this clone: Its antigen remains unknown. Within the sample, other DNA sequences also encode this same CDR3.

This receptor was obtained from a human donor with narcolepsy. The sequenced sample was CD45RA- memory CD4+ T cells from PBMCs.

The CDR3 DNA reads as TGCGCCAGCAGCTTGGAGTTTAGCTACGAGCAGTACTTC. This encodes CASSLEFSYEQYF. This chain uses TRBV5-1 with TRBJ2-7; the D is unclear. In germline, CDR1 is SGHRS, CDR2 YFSETQ. Trimming shortened V by 0 bases and J by 3 bases, and 7 bases separated the two germline ends. CDR3 length: 13 amino acids. The full variable domain, with the rest looked up from reference TRBV5-1 and TRBJ2-7, is KAGVTQTPRYLIKTRGQQVTLSCSPISGHRSVSWYQQTPGQGLQFLFEYFSETQRNKGNFPGRFSGRQFSNSRSEMNVSTLELGDSALYLCASSLEFSYEQYFGPGTRLTVT.